A single sample is the source of the 17 T cell receptor beta chains below, sequenced in a study of Ad26.COV2.S vaccination and SARS-CoV-2 variants (dated by TCRdb to 2020 to 2023). The method behind the library was the immunoSEQ multiplex PCR assay. TCRdb provides this immuneACCESS table in a form limited to in-frame rearrangements. Some clones are lacking; in checked studies, under half of them reflect an unresolved V gene, and why the rest are absent is not known. This sample holds 500,000 or so clones; roughly nine tenths were observed only once. The ten largest clones capture about 13% of the sample. The sample's treatment or condition label, in plain terms: some 20 received Ad26.COV2.S at low or high dose, single or two shots; about 5 received placebo; per-sample allocation not given. Repertoires of vaccine and placebo recipients were sequenced from samples collected on day 63 after the first injection.

The sample here was peripheral blood, taken in a trial of Ad26.COV2.S vaccine versus placebo. These receptors originate from a person aged 18 to 59 who received the Ad26.COV2.S COVID-19 vaccine or a placebo.

The chain couples TRBV7-2 to TRBJ2-5; tentative D call: TRBD2 (5 bases). This CDR3 contains 14 residues. CDR1 and CDR2 from the germline V gene are SGHTA and FQGNSA. Trimming took 1 base from V and 5 from J, leaving 11 bases between them. CDR3 in DNA: TGTGCCAGCAGCTTAGGGTCAAGAGGGGAGACCCAGTACTTC. Its translation is CASSLGSRGETQYF.

The chain couples TRBV9 to TRBJ2-7; 7 positions match TRBD1. The junction had 4 bases not matched to a gene; V was cut back by 0 bases and J by 4 bases. Germline V gene sequence: CDR1 SGDLS, CDR2 YYNGEE. The CDR3 loop spans 14 amino acids. The CDR3 DNA is TGTGCCAGCAGCGTAGGGGACAGCTTATACGAGCAGTACTTC. Protein sequence: CASSVGDSLYEQYF.

This clone was recorded only once. The chain is built from TRBV6-5 and TRBJ1-3; maybe TRBD1 (5 bases). CDR3 length: 15 amino acids. The V end was cut by 4 bases, the J end by 2 bases, with 12 bases between. The germline gives CDR1 MNHEY, CDR2 SVGAGI. CDR3 sequence (DNA): TGTGCCAGCAGTTTGGGCAGGGCGGCTGGAAACACCATATATTTT. Translation: CASSLGRAAGNTIYF.

This chain joins TRBV15 and TRBJ2-5, with D perhaps matching TRBD1 or TRBD2 (5 bases each). Germline V gives CDR1 LNHNV, CDR2 YYDKDF (reference sequence). Trimming shortened V by 1 base and J by 3 bases, and 12 bases separated the two germline ends. The CDR3 spans 15 residues. CDR3 in amino acids: CATSRGGGPEETQYF. CDR3 DNA: TGTGCCACCAGCAGAGGGGGCGGGCCCGAAGAGACCCAGTACTTC. The full variable domain, rest sourced from reference TRBV15 and TRBJ2-5, is DAMVIQNPRYQVTQFGKPVTLSCSQTLNHNVMYWYQQKSSQAPKLLFHYYDKDFNNEADTPDNFQSRRPNTSFCFLDIRSPGLGDTAMYLCATSRGGGPEETQYFGPGTRLLVL.

The V call is TRBV6-5, the J call TRBJ2-2, with D possibly called TRBD1 or TRBD2 (5 bases each). Germline CDR1 is MNHEY and CDR2 is SVGAGI. The CDR3 loop spans 13 amino acids. Deletions cut 7 bases from V and 4 bases from J, with 10 bases between. CDR3 region: CASNRDPTGELFF. Written as DNA, the CDR3 is TGTGCCAGCAACCGGGACCCCACCGGGGAGCTGTTTTTT.

The chain carries TRBV9 and TRBJ2-7; maybe TRBD2 (5 bases). The germline gives CDR1 SGDLS, CDR2 YYNGEE. V lost 0 bases and J 1 base, leaving 5 bases between the germline ends. The CDR3 is 13 amino acids. The CDR3 DNA is TGTGCCAGCAGCGTAGGGACTTCCTACGAGCAGTACTTC. Protein sequence: CASSVGTSYEQYF.

The genes are TRBV5-6 and TRBJ1-2, with D perhaps matching TRBD1 (5 bases). The CDR3 runs 13 residues. V was trimmed by 5 bases and J by 6 bases, leaving 14 bases between them. Germline loops: CDR1 SGHDT, CDR2 YYEEEE. The CDR3 DNA follows: TGTGCCAGCAGTCCGGCCGGGGGGAATGGCTACACCTTC. It encodes CASSPAGGNGYTF.

This chain joins TRBV19 and TRBJ1-1, with D unresolved. V was cut by 0 bases and J by 3 bases, with 5 bases left in between. The CDR3 consists of 13 residues. CDR1 is LNHDA and CDR2 is SQIVND in the germline V gene (reference sequence). Here the CDR3 DNA reads TGTGCCAGTAGTATAGAGTGGGACACTGAAGCTTTCTTT. Its protein product is CASSIEWDTEAFF.

The CDR3 region is CASSATSGGPRSYEQYF. The CDR3 region has the DNA TGTGCCAGCAGTGCAACTAGCGGAGGACCTCGATCCTACGAGCAGTACTTC. The J gene is TRBJ2-7, the V gene TRBV6-1; 8 bases map to TRBD2. CDR3 size: 17 residues. CDR1 MNHNS and CDR2 SASEGT come from the germline V gene. V lost 4 bases and J lost 1; bases outside the gene matches: 12.

The chain joins TRBV6-2 or TRBV6-3 to TRBJ2-1; 11 nucleotides agree with TRBD2. Germline V gives CDR1 MNHEY, CDR2 SVGEGT. The CDR3 runs to 17 residues. V gave up 4 bases and J gave up 2 bases; unmatched junction bases: 7. This chain's CDR3 is CASSLETSGNTYNEQFF. CDR3 in DNA: TGTGCCAGCAGTTTAGAGACTAGCGGGAACACCTACAATGAGCAGTTCTTC.

The V call is TRBV5-3, the J call TRBJ2-5; D is unclear. TRBV5-3 is an ORF, and what it does is uncertain. The CDR3 runs 14 residues. Trimming shortened V by 4 bases and J by 2 bases, and 12 bases separated the two germline ends. The DNA for the CDR3 is TGTGCCAGAAGCCAAGCTAGGTTTCAAGAGACCCAGTACTTC. It translates to CARSQARFQETQYF.

The chain has TRBV7-2 and TRBJ2-4, with D perhaps TRBD2 (5 bases). The CDR3 spans 15 residues. Germline lookup yields CDR1 SGHTA and CDR2 FQGNSA. V was clipped by 1 base and J by 8 bases, with 15 bases between them. CDR3: CASSLVGGSGDIQYF. The CDR3 DNA reads as TGTGCCAGCAGCTTAGTAGGTGGGAGTGGGGACATTCAGTACTTC. The whole variable domain, remainder taken from reference TRBV7-2 and TRBJ2-4, is GAGVSQSPSNKVTEKGKDVELRCDPISGHTALYWYRQSLGQGLEFLIYFQGNSAPDKSGLPSDRFSAERTGGSVSTLTIQRTQQEDSAVYLCASSLVGGSGDIQYFGAGTRLSVL.

This clone was picked up a small number of times. This chain joins TRBV4-3 and TRBJ1-5; the match to TRBD1 covers 7 bases. Unmatched junction bases numbered 9, after V lost 4 bases and J lost 12 bases. The CDR3 sequence is 13 residues long. The germline V gene has CDR1 LGHNA and CDR2 YSLEER. The CDR3 coding sequence is TGCGCCAGCAGCCCCACTGAAGGGGGCATCCAGCATTTT. Translated, it gives CASSPTEGGIQHF.

This sequence joins TRBV7-2 and TRBJ1-3, with unresolved D. The CDR3 runs 15 residues. Germline V gene sequence: CDR1 SGHTA, CDR2 FQGNSA. The germline V and J ends were trimmed by 7 bases and 4 bases, with 17 bases remaining between them. DNA for the CDR3: TGTGCCAGCATTCCCGGCGGGAACTCGGGAAACACCATATATTTT. This codes for CASIPGGNSGNTIYF.

This clone was seen more than once but under ten times. V is TRBV19 and J is TRBJ1-5; a weak D match, TRBD1 (6 bases). In germline, CDR1 is LNHDA, CDR2 SQIVND (reference sequence). This CDR3 is 12 amino acids long. Trimming cost V 7 bases and J 6 bases, with 10 bases left between them. The CDR3 sequence is CASKAGAQPQHF. Here the CDR3 DNA reads TGTGCCAGTAAGGCAGGGGCTCAGCCCCAGCATTTT.

Notes on this clone: Other DNA sequences from this sample encode an identical CDR3 as well. This sequence joins TRBV11-2 and TRBJ2-2; no firm D call. V gave up 5 bases and J gave up 1 base, with 8 bases separating them. The CDR3 consists of 14 residues. From germline, CDR1 is SGHAT and CDR2 FQNNGV. CDR3 loop: CASSRRGNTGELFF. The CDR3, as DNA: TGTGCCAGCAGCCGACGAGGGAACACCGGGGAGCTGTTTTTT.

The chain couples TRBV7-3 to TRBJ1-4, with D possibly matching TRBD1 (5 bases). V was shortened by 1 base and J by 1 base, with 7 bases between the two germline ends. The length of the CDR3 is 15 residues. Germline loops: CDR1 SGHTA, CDR2 FQGTGA. This chain's CDR3 is CASSLNGGTNEKLFF. For the CDR3, the DNA is TGTGCCAGCAGCTTAAACGGGGGAACTAATGAAAAACTGTTTTTT. The entire variable domain, with the rest obtained from reference TRBV7-3 and TRBJ1-4, is as follows: GAGVSQTPSNKVTEKGKYVELRCDPISGHTALYWYRQSLGQGPEFLIYFQGTGAADDSGLPNDRFFAVRPEGSVSTLKIQRTERGDSAVYLCASSLNGGTNEKLFFGSGTQLSVL.